This T cell receptor beta chain was retrieved from a study of blood T cell repertoires in COVID-19. On the study more broadly: There were acute and convalescent COVID-19 samples, and they came from the United States, Italy and Spain. Sample material is recorded as cDNA or gDNA derived from T cells, B-cell-depleted T cells, or PBMCs.

Original methodology: Scientists estimated how many nucleated cells there were by amplifying reference gene primers. Generated by immunoSEQ multiplex PCR, the TCRdb table keeps only in-frame clones and is missing some. V, J and clone size were drawn from that table, and D and trimming were deduced from the DNA. The profile shows about 51,000 clones, 75% to 90% of them singletons. This CDR3 has 14 amino acids. Trimming took off 0 bases at V and 5 bases at J, with 10 bases between the two ends. Germline CDR1 and CDR2: KGHSY and FQNENV. The TCR was taken from a man in his sixties with acute or convalescent COVID-19. The V gene is TRBV16, the J gene TRBJ1-1, with unresolved D. The specimen was peripheral blood. The CDR3: CASSQSTLTTEAFF. CDR3 coding DNA: TGTGCCAGCAGCCAATCTACGTTAACAACTGAAGCTTTCTTT.